A selection of T cell receptor beta chains follows, all from one sample in a study of chemoradiotherapy in HPV16-positive cancers. Generated by immunoSEQ multiplex PCR, the TCRdb table keeps only in-frame clones and is missing some. The sample holds around 53,000 clones, about 92% seen once. The sample in question was blood, obtained from a patient who underwent chemoradiotherapy. These receptors came from a human donor with HPV-associated anogenital cancer. CDR3s include the opening cysteine and the closing phenylalanine or tryptophan. Each record gives: clone size, V gene, J gene, CDR3 protein. For some rows the clone size is stated as once, few or many, or as a class when expanded; others skip it.

NA,TRBV11-2,TRBJ2-3,CASSWAGVTDTQYF
NA,TRBV19,TRBJ1-6,CASAGQGFSPLHF
NA,TRBV7-3,TRBJ2-3,CASSLTGRGGTDTQYF
NA,TRBV7-9,TRBJ2-5,CASSLVGETQYF
NA,TRBV5-5,TRBJ2-1,CASRWDFSSYNEQFF
NA,TRBV9,TRBJ2-2,CASSTGQWNTGELFF
NA,TRBV7-6,TRBJ1-6,CASSPAQASPLHF
few,TRBV6-5,TRBJ2-7,CASTSFPGNYEQYF
NA,TRBV6-4,TRBJ2-4,CASSDYSYF
NA,TRBV5-1,TRBJ2-2,CASSLGHLATGELFF
NA,TRBV7-9,TRBJ1-5,CASSRITGTGSQPQHF
NA,TRBV27,TRBJ2-7,CASSFTGYEQYF
NA,TRBV4-3,TRBJ1-4,CASSQDGQANEKLFF
NA,TRBV7-2,TRBJ2-2,CASSPGLGWGGELFF